The T cell receptor (beta chain) described here comes from a study of response to subunit inactivated influenza vaccine. Each CDR3 protein is one row after TCRdb ran MiXCR on the RT-PCR reads. The sample contains about 570,000 distinct CDR3 sequences, approximately 10% of which appear only once. This clonotype occurred many times. Trimming took 0 bases from V and 2 from J, leaving 11 bases between them. The CDR3 length is 15 residues. Germline assignment: CDR1 SGHRS and CDR2 YFSETQ. In addition, the sample was reused for a study of T cells expressing NK-cell markers. This second study says: The cDNA for TCR beta came from 5'RACE template switching with UMIs. Seven of the eight sequenced donors were classified as HCMV-seropositive, and one was classified as seronegative.

This receptor was identified in a man in his fifties or sixties who received an inactivated influenza vaccine. The material was PBMCs from blood, obtained on the day of vaccination. The V and J genes are TRBV5-1 and TRBJ1-1; D unresolved. CDR3 sequence: CASSLAEGSNTEAFF. The DNA for the CDR3 is TGCGCCAGCAGCTTGGCCGAGGGTTCCAACACTGAAGCTTTCTTT.